The T cell receptor (beta chain) under discussion was sequenced for a study of cytomegalovirus exposure and HLA in healthy donors. Study observations and caveats: A later analysis found most CMV-associated TCR beta chains apparently HLA-restricted. Cytomegalovirus association was assigned to about 150 TCR beta chains. Several of the most significant clusters appeared, in a later analysis, to be linked to common viral pathogens.

The ends were cut back, 7 bases at V and 0 bases at J, with 17 bases in the middle. The CDR3 sequence is 15 residues long. The germline V gene has CDR1 SQVTM and CDR2 ANQGSEA. PCR amplification relied on 60 Vbeta primers (plus 13 Jbeta primers). Data came from immunoSEQ multiplex PCR; TCRdb stores just in-frame clones and leaves some out. The data show around 120,000 clones, 9% to 10% seen once. As concerns this clone: The target antigen is unknown.

This sequence was found in a man aged 25-45 years in good health and CMV-seronegative. This sequence joins TRBV29-1 and TRBJ2-3, with D possibly TRBD2 on 5 matching bases. The specimen sequenced was PBMCs. CDR3 DNA: TGCAGCGCCAGTGGTGGGGAGATAAGCACAGATACGCAGTATTTT. It yields the protein CSASGGEISTDTQYF.